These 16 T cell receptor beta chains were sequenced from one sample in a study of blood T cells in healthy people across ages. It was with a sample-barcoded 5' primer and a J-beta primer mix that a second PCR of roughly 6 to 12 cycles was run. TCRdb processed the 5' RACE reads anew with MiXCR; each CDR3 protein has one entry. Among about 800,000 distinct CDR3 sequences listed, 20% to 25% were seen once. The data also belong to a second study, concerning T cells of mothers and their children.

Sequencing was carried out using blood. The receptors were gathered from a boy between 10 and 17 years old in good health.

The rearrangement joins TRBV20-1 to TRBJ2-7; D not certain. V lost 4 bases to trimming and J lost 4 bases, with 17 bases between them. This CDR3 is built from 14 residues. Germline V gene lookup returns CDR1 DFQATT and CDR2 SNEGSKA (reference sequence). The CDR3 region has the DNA TGCAGTGCTACCCTCCGCGAGGTGTATTACGAGCAGTACTTC. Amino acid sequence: CSATLREVYYEQYF.

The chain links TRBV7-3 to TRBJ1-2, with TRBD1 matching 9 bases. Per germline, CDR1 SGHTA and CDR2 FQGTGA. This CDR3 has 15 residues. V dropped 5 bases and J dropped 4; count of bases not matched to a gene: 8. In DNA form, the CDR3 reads TGTGCCAGCAGCCCCGGACAGGGGTTGGGCTATGGCTACACCTTC. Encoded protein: CASSPGQGLGYGYTF.

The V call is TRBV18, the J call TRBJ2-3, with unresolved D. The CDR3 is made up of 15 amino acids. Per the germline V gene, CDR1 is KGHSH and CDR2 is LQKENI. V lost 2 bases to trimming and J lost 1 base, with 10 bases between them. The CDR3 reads CASSPNAPGTDTQYF. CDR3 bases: TGTGCCAGCTCACCAAATGCCCCGGGCACAGATACGCAGTATTTT.

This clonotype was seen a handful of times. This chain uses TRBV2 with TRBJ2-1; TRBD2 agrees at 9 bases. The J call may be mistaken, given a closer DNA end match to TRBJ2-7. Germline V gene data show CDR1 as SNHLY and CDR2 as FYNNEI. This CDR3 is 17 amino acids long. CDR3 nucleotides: TGTGCCAGCAGTGAATCCCCTAGCGGGGCCAGCTCCTACGAGCAGTACTTC. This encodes CASSESPSGASSYEQYF.

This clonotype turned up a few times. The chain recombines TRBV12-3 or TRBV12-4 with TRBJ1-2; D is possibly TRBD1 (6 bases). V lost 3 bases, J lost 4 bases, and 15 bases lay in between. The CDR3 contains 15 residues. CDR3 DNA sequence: TGTGCCAGCAGTTTGAGGGGGGATCAGGGCTATGGCTACACCTTC. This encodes CASSLRGDQGYGYTF.

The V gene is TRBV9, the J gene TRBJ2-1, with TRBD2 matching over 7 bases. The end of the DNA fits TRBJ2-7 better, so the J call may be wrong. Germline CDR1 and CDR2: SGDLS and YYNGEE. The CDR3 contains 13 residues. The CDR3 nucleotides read TGTGCCAGCAGTGTGGGCGGGGGACACGAGCAGTACTTC. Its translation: CASSVGGGHEQYF.

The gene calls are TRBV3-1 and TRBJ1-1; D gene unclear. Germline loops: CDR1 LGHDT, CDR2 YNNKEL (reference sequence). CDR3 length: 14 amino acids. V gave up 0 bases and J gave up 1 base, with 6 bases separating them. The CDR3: CASSQEYGNTEAFF. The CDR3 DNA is TGTGCCAGCAGCCAAGAATATGGGAACACTGAAGCTTTCTTT.

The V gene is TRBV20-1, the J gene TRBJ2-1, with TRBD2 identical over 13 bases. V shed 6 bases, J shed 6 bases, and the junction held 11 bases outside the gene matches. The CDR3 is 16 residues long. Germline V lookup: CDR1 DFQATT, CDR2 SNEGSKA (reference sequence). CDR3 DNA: TGCAGTGCCCACCGACTAGCGGGAGGCGTGAGCAATGAGCAGTTCTTC. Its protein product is CSAHRLAGGVSNEQFF.

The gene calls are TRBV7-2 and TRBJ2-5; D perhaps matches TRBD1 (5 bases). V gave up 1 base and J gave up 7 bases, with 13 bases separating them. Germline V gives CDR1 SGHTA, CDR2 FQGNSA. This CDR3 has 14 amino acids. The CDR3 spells CASSLGGSEGTQYF. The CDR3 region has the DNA TGTGCCAGCAGCTTAGGGGGCTCGGAAGGGACCCAGTACTTC.

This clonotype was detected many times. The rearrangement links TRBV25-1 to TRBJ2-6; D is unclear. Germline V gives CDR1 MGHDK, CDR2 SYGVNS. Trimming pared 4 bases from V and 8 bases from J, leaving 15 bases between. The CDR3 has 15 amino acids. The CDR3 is CASSVAKDQTNVLTF. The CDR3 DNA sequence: TGTGCCAGCAGTGTGGCAAAGGACCAAACCAACGTCCTGACTTTC. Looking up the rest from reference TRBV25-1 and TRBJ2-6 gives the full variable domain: EADIYQTPRYLVIGTGKKITLECSQTMGHDKMYWYQQDPGMELHLIHYSYGVNSTEKGDLSSESTVSRIRTEHFPLTLESARPSHTSQYLCASSVAKDQTNVLTFGAGSRLTVL.

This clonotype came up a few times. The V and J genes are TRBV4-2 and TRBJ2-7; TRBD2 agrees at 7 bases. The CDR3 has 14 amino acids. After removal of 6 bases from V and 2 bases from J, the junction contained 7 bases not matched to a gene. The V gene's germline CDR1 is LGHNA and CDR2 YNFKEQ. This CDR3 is CASSSTGLTYEQYF. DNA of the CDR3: TGTGCCAGCAGTTCTACGGGACTAACCTACGAGCAGTACTTC.

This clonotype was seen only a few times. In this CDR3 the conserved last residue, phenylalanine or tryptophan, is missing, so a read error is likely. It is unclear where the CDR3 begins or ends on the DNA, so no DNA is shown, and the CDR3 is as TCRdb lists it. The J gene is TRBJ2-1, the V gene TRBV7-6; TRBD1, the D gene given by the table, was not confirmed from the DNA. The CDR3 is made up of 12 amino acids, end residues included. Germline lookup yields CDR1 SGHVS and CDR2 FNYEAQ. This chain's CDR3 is CASSWGGNEQFL.

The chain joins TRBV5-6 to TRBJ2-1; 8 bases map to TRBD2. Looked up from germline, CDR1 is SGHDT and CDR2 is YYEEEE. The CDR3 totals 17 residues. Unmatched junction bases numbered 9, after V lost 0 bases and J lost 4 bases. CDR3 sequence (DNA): TGTGCCAGCAGCTTGGCCGGGGGGGGGAATTTTTACAATGAGCAGTTCTTC. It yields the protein CASSLAGGGNFYNEQFF.

The CDR3 DNA follows: TGTGCCAGCAGCGGGAGCACTAGCTGGGATACGCAGTATTTT. Protein sequence: CASSGSTSWDTQYF. V gene TRBV7-3 combines with J gene TRBJ2-3; D is possibly TRBD2 (6 bases). This CDR3 spans 14 amino acids. The ends were cut back, 5 bases at V and 6 bases at J, with 15 bases in the middle. CDR1 SGHTA and CDR2 FQGTGA come from the germline V gene.

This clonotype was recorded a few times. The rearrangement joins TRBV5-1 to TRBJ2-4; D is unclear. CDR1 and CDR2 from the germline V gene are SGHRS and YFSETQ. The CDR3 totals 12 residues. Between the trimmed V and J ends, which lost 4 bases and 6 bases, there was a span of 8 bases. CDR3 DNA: TGCGCCAGCAGCCCAGACTTAAACATTCAGTACTTC. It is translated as CASSPDLNIQYF.

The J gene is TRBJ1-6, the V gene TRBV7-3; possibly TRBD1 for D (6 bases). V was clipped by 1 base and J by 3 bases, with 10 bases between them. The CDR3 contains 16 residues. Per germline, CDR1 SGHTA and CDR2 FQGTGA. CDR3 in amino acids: CASSLMGAGYNSPLHF. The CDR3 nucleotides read TGTGCCAGCAGCTTAATGGGGGCGGGCTATAATTCACCCCTCCACTTT. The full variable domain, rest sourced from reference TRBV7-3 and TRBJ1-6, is GAGVSQTPSNKVTEKGKYVELRCDPISGHTALYWYRQSLGQGPEFLIYFQGTGAADDSGLPNDRFFAVRPEGSVSTLKIQRTERGDSAVYLCASSLMGAGYNSPLHFGNGTRLTVT.